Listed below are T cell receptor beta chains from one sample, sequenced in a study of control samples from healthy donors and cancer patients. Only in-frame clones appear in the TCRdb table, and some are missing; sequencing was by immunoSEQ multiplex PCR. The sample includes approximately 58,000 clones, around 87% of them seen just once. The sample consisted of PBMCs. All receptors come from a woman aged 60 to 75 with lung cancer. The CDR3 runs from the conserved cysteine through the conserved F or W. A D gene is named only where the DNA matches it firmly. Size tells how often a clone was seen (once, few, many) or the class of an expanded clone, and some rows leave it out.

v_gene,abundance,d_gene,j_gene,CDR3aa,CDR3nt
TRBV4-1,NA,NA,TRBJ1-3,CASSLDDRPTGNTIYF,TGCGCCAGCAGCCTCGATGACAGGCCCACTGGAAACACCATATATTTT
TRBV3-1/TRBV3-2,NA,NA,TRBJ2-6,CASSQGVSGANVLTF,TGTGCCAGCAGCCAAGGCGTATCTGGGGCCAACGTCCTGACTTTC
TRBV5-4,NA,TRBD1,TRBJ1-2,CASSSGTASINYGYTF,TGTGCCAGCAGTTCCGGGACAGCGTCGATTAACTATGGCTACACCTTC
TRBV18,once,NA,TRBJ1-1,CASSLAGLNTEAFF,TGTGCCAGCTCACTGGCAGGGTTGAACACTGAAGCTTTCTTT
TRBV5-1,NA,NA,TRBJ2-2,CASSFQGPNTGELFF,TGCGCCAGCAGCTTCCAGGGCCCAAACACCGGGGAGCTGTTTTTT
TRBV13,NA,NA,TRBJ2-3,CASSLGERALDTQYF,TGTGCCAGCAGCCTAGGGGAGCGGGCCCTCGATACGCAGTATTTT
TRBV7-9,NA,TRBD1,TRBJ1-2,CASSLARGNGYTF,TGTGCCAGCAGCTTAGCCAGGGGGAATGGCTACACCTTC
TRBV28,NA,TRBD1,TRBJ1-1,CASTPPGQGSPEAFF,TGTGCCAGCACACCCCCGGGACAGGGTAGTCCTGAAGCTTTCTTT
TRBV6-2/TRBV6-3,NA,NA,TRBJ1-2,CASSYSRQSVDGYTF,TGTGCCAGCAGTTACTCGCGGCAGAGCGTCGATGGCTACACCTTC
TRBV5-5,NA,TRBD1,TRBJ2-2,CASSLATGGTGELFF,TGTGCCAGCAGCTTGGCGACAGGGGGTACCGGGGAGCTGTTTTTT
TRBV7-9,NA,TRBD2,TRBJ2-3,CASSPTSGSTDTQYF,TGTGCCAGCAGCCCGACTAGCGGGAGCACAGATACGCAGTATTTT
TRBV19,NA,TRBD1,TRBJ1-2,CASSLGTGNGYTF,TGTGCCAGTAGTCTCGGGACAGGCAATGGCTACACCTTC
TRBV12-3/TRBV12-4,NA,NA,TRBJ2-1,CASTPQLGIPVF,TGTGCCAGCACTCCCCAATTAGGGATCCCAGTCTTC
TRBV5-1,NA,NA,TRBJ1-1,CASSLVGRGNTEAFF,TGCGCCAGCAGCTTGGTGGGTAGAGGCAACACTGAAGCTTTCTTT
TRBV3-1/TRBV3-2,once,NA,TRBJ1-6,CASSQGSTGTLHF,TGTGCCAGCAGCCAAGGGTCGACGGGTACCCTCCACTTT
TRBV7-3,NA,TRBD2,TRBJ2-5,CASSLVASGGGETQYF,TGTGCCAGCAGCTTAGTGGCTAGCGGGGGGGGTGAGACCCAGTACTTC
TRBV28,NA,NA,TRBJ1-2,CASNRDTSDYTF,TGTGCCAGCAACAGGGACACCTCCGACTACACCTTC
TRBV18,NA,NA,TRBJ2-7,CASSPRGRTHLSSYEQYF,TGTGCCAGCTCACCACGAGGGAGGACTCACTTGAGCTCCTACGAGCAGTACTTC
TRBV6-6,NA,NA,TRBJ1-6,CASSYSIPTNSSPLHF,TGTGCCAGCAGTTACTCGATCCCTACCAACTCTTCACCCCTCCACTTT
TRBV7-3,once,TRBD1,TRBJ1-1,CASSLTRDRNTEAFF,TGTGCCAGCAGCCTCACCCGGGACAGGAACACTGAAGCTTTCTTT
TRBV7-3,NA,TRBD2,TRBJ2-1,CASSLGRPGLAGGTEQFF,TGTGCCAGCAGCTTGGGCCGACCGGGACTAGCGGGAGGGACCGAGCAGTTCTTC
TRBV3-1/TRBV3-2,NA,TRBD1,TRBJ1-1,CAASNRGETEAFF,TGTGCCGCGTCCAACAGGGGAGAGACTGAAGCTTTCTTT
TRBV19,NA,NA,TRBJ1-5,CASSIWGEGPQPQHF,TGTGCCAGTAGTATTTGGGGCGAAGGACCTCAGCCCCAGCATTTT
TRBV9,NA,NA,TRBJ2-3,CASSVLPGPSTDTQYF,TGTGCCAGCAGCGTCCTCCCGGGACCCAGCACAGATACGCAGTATTTT
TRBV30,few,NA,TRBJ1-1,CAWGGVPGPEAFF,TGTGCCTGGGGGGGGGTCCCTGGGCCTGAAGCTTTCTTT
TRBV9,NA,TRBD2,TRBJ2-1,CASSGKSGGSSYNEQFF,TGTGCCAGCAGCGGAAAGAGCGGGGGAAGCTCCTACAATGAGCAGTTCTTC
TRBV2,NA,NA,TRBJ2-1,CASSEGGVTYNEQFF,TGTGCCAGCAGTGAGGGCGGAGTAACCTACAATGAGCAGTTCTTC
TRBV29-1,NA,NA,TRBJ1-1,CSIKNTEAFF,TGCAGCATCAAGAACACTGAAGCTTTCTTT
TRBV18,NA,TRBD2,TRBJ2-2,CASSPPLAVRTGELFF,TGTGCCAGCTCACCCCCACTAGCGGTTCGCACCGGGGAGCTGTTTTTT
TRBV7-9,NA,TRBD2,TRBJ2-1,CASSGLAGYNEQFF,TGTGCCAGCTCGGGACTAGCGGGCTACAATGAGCAGTTCTTC